This entry concerns a single T cell receptor beta chain. Method: immunoSEQ multiplex PCR; TCRdb's copy keeps in-frame clones and lacks some. The repertoire consists of roughly 53,000 clones, with about nine tenths occurring once and the leading ten covering less than 2.5%. This CDR3 has 15 amino acids. Germline V gene sequence: CDR1 SGHTA, CDR2 FQGTGA. V shed 5 bases and J 0 bases; nucleotides not matched to a gene: 5. The data were obtained in a study of blood T cell repertoires in COVID-19. Source material: peripheral blood. This rearrangement joins TRBV7-3 to TRBJ1-2, with 8 positions matching TRBD1. This receptor was identified in a woman of 80 years or more with COVID-19, enrolled during active disease. CDR3 in amino acids: CASSPGQGANYGYTF. As DNA, the CDR3 is TGTGCCAGCAGCCCAGGACAGGGCGCTAACTATGGCTACACCTTC.